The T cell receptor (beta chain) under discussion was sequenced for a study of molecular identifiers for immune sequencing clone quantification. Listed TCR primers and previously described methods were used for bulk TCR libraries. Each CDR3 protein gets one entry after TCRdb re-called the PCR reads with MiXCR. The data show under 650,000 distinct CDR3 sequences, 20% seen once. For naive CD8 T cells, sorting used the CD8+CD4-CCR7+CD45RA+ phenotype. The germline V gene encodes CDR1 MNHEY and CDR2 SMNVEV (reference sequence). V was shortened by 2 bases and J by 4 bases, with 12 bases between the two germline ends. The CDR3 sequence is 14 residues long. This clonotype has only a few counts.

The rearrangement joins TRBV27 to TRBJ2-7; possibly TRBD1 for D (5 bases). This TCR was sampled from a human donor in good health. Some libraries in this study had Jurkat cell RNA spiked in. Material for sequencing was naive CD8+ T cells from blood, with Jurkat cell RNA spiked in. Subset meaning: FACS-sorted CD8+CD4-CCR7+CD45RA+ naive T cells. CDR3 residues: CASSLLGAPYEQYF. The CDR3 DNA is TGTGCCAGCAGTTTACTTGGGGCTCCTTACGAGCAGTACTTC.